The 3 T cell receptor beta chains below were found in one sample sequenced in a study of cytomegalovirus exposure and HLA in healthy donors. 60 Vbeta and 13 Jbeta primers were used in PCR. TCRdb's table, derived via immunoSEQ multiplex PCR, lists solely in-frame clones and lacks some. Of 150,000 to 200,000 clones detected, roughly 77% appear once; the ten largest clones hold about 3.4%. The sequenced material came from PBMCs. These TCRs come from a man aged 40-55 years in good health and CMV-seropositive.

The rearrangement links TRBV2 to TRBJ2-2; a weak D match, TRBD2 (6 bases). Trimming pared 7 bases from V and 4 bases from J, leaving 10 bases between. This CDR3 contains 13 residues. Germline V gene lookup returns CDR1 SNHLY and CDR2 FYNNEI. In nucleotides, the CDR3 is TGTGCCAGCACCCTGGGGGGCACCGGGGAGCTGTTTTTT. The encoded protein is CASTLGGTGELFF.

V usage is TRBV6-5 and J usage is TRBJ1-1; 12 nucleotides line up with TRBD1. The V and J ends lost 6 bases and 6 bases, in that order; junction bases with no gene match: 5. This CDR3 has 14 residues. CDR1 and CDR2 from the germline V gene are MNHEY and SVGAGI. The CDR3 reads CASSPGTGGSEAFF. Here the CDR3 DNA reads TGTGCCAGCAGCCCAGGGACAGGGGGCTCTGAAGCTTTCTTT.

The chain links TRBV7-9 to TRBJ2-1; 12 positions match TRBD2. In germline, CDR1 is SEHNR, CDR2 FQNEAQ (reference sequence). V was pared by 5 bases and J by 5 bases, with 7 bases of the junction left unmatched. The length of the CDR3 is 16 residues. As DNA, the CDR3 is TGTGCCAGCAGCCACCGACTAGCGGGAGCGGACAATGAGCAGTTCTTC. It yields the protein CASSHRLAGADNEQFF.